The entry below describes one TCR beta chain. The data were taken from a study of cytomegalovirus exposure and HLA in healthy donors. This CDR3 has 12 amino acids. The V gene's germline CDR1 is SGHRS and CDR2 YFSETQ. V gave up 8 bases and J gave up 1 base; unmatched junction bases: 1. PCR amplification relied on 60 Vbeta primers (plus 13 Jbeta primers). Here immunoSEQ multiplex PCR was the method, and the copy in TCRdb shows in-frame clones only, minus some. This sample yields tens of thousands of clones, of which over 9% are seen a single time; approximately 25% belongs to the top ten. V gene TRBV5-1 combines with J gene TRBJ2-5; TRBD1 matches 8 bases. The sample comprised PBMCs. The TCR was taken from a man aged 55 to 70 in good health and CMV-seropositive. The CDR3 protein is CASGTGQETQYF. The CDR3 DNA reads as TGCGCCAGTGGGACAGGCCAAGAGACCCAGTACTTC.